The clone carrying this T cell receptor (beta chain) turned up a few times. The antigen is not known. CDR1 is GTSNPN and CDR2 is SVGIG in the germline V gene (reference sequence). CDR3 size: 13 residues. The V and J ends lost 2 bases and 4 bases, in that order; junction bases with no gene match: 4. All donors participated as healthy donors of bone marrow. The data originate from a study of cytomegalovirus exposure and HLA in healthy donors. Study results and limitations: Overall, roughly 170 TCR beta chains were annotated as cytomegalovirus-associated.

With 60 Vbeta and 13 Jbeta primers, the PCR was carried out. The protocol was immunoSEQ multiplex PCR, while the TCRdb copy is restricted to in-frame clones and leaves out a portion. The repertoire holds 95,000 to 150,000 clones, with approximately 80% as singletons. The source of this sequence is a man aged 45 to 65 in good health and CMV-seronegative. J is TRBJ1-1 and V is TRBV30; 7 bases are shared with TRBD1. The material sequenced was PBMCs. DNA for the CDR3: TGTGCCTGGAGTCCCGACAGGGCCACTGAAGCTTTCTTT. This gives the protein CAWSPDRATEAFF.